Following are 13 T cell receptor beta chains from one sample sequenced in a study of response to subunit inactivated influenza vaccine (dated by TCRdb to 2016 to 2019). Receptor amplification or capture employed RT-PCR. TCRdb names Illumina HiSeq 2500 as the instrument used. TCRdb ran its own pipeline on the public reads, namely fastp trimming at Q25 and MiXCR clone calling, and kept in-frame beta chains. Identical CDR3 proteins give one entry, which carries the most common genes and DNA. Within this sample are hundreds of thousands of distinct CDR3 sequences, with approximately 7.7% of them counted one time only. Roughly 13% of the sample lies in the top ten. The sequencing here drew on PBMCs from blood, taken 23 months after vaccination. The receptors shown here come from a man between 50 and 69 years old who received an inactivated influenza vaccine. Donor details come from another sample of the same person, matched by shared clones.

At least ten counts were recorded for this clonotype. This chain uses TRBV28 with TRBJ2-7; D remains unclear. The V and J ends lost 1 base and 0 bases respectively, with 13 bases between them. The CDR3 runs 16 residues. CDR1 and CDR2 from the germline V gene are MDHEN and SYDVKM. The CDR3 loop is CASSLSGSVSSYEQYF. The CDR3 region has the DNA TGTGCCAGCAGTTTATCCGGCAGTGTTAGCTCCTACGAGCAGTACTTC.

This clonotype was observed at least ten times. V gene TRBV24-1 combines with J gene TRBJ2-1; perhaps TRBD2 as D (5 bases). Looked up from germline, CDR1 is KGHDR and CDR2 is SFDVKD. Trimming cost V 1 base and J 10 bases, with 7 bases left between them. The CDR3 is 12 amino acids. The CDR3 spells CATSDFTREQFF. CDR3 nucleotide sequence: TGTGCCACCAGTGATTTTACTAGGGAGCAGTTCTTC.

This clonotype occurred a few times. The rearrangement joins TRBV21-1 to TRBJ1-3. TRBV21-1 corresponds to a pseudogene. This CDR3 has 16 residues. The CDR3 DNA reads as TGTGCCAGCAGCAAATTCGTCAGCGACTCTGGAAACACCATATATTTT. Its translation: CASSKFVSDSGNTIYF.

The sample holds a few counts of this clonotype. The chain couples TRBV6-5 to TRBJ2-5, with TRBD2 matching 13 bases. Germline V CDR1 and CDR2: MNHEY, SVGAGI. Trimming cost V 2 bases and J 4 bases; bases outside gene matches: 1. This CDR3 contains 15 residues. This CDR3 reads CASSYRTSGGETQYF. The CDR3 DNA reads as TGTGCCAGCAGTTACAGGACTAGCGGGGGAGAGACCCAGTACTTC.

This clonotype was observed a few times. This chain links TRBV5-5 with TRBJ2-1, with D perhaps TRBD2 (7 bases). The CDR3 spans 18 residues. Trimming took 0 bases from V and 1 from J, leaving 17 bases between them. The germline gives CDR1 SGHKS, CDR2 YYEKEE (reference sequence). CDR3 bases: TGTGCCAGCAGCTTGGTTTGGGGGGCGGGAGTTTCCTACAATGAGCAGTTCTTC. This codes for CASSLVWGAGVSYNEQFF.

The chain is built from TRBV12-3 or TRBV12-4 and TRBJ1-4; D gene uncertain. This CDR3 has 17 residues. V gave up 6 bases and J gave up 7 bases, with 24 bases separating them. The CDR3 spells CASSLSRGLGSFEKLFF. The CDR3 region has the DNA TGTGCCAGCAGCCTCAGTCGGGGTTTAGGGTCTTTTGAAAAACTGTTTTTT.

In its sample, this clonotype was seen many times. CDR3 DNA sequence: TGTGCCAGCAGTCTACAGGGCTTCGATGAAGCTTTCTTT. Protein sequence: CASSLQGFDEAFF. This chain links TRBV12-3 or TRBV12-4 with TRBJ1-1; tentatively, D is TRBD1 (6 bases). This CDR3 spans 13 amino acids. Trimming pared 5 bases from V and 7 bases from J, leaving 14 bases between.

The chain links TRBV5-1 to TRBJ2-3, with 10 bases matching TRBD2. Germline V gene data show CDR1 as SGHRS and CDR2 as YFSETQ. V gave up 1 base and J gave up 0 bases; unmatched junction bases: 14. The CDR3 runs to 20 residues. The CDR3 loop is CASSLIFVAGGPESTDTQYF. The CDR3, as DNA: TGCGCCAGCAGCTTGATCTTCGTAGCGGGGGGCCCTGAGAGCACAGATACGCAGTATTTT.

This clonotype has at least ten counts. V gene TRBV19 combines with J gene TRBJ1-1; D perhaps matches TRBD1 (5 bases). Trimming took off 9 bases at V and 10 bases at J, with 24 bases between the two ends. Per the germline V gene, CDR1 is LNHDA and CDR2 is SQIVND (reference sequence). The CDR3 runs 14 residues. The CDR3 is CASKTEASRPGAFF. The CDR3 DNA is TGTGCCAGCAAGACAGAGGCATCCCGTCCTGGAGCTTTCTTT.

In this sample, this clonotype turned up a few times. J is TRBJ2-1 and V is TRBV9, with 8 bases matching TRBD1. The J segment lost 4 bases and the V segment lost 3 bases, leaving 6 bases of the junction unmatched. The CDR3 has 15 amino acids. CDR1 and CDR2 from the germline V gene are SGDLS and YYNGEE. CDR3 loop: CASSGGQDLYNEQFF. CDR3 bases: TGTGCCAGCAGCGGGGGACAGGACCTTTACAATGAGCAGTTCTTC.

The gene calls are TRBV18 and TRBJ2-7, with D possibly being TRBD1 (5 bases). CDR3 length equals 13 residues. Germline CDR1 reads KGHSH; CDR2 reads LQKENI. V dropped 2 bases and J dropped 6 bases, with 11 bases sitting between them. The CDR3 region is CASSPGALVEQYF. The CDR3 DNA reads as TGTGCCAGCTCACCAGGGGCGCTCGTCGAGCAGTACTTC.

This clonotype was observed at least ten times. The genes are TRBV14 and TRBJ2-3; D remains ambiguous. Trimming removed 2 bases at V and 3 bases at J, with 9 bases between. There are 14 residues in the CDR3. The germline V gene has CDR1 SGHDN and CDR2 FVKESK. This CDR3 reads CASSQLTKTDTQYF. The CDR3 DNA reads as TGTGCCAGCAGCCAATTGACAAAGACAGATACGCAGTATTTT.

This clonotype was counted between two and nine times. This chain uses TRBV20-1 with TRBJ1-6; no definite D call. CDR3 size: 14 residues. The ends were cut back, 6 bases at V and 14 bases at J, with 23 bases in the middle. The germline gives CDR1 DFQATT, CDR2 SNEGSKA (reference sequence). CDR3 sequence: CSARNPSLSAALHF. The CDR3 coding sequence is TGCAGTGCCCGCAACCCTTCGCTAAGTGCGGCCCTCCACTTT.